The sequence of this T cell receptor beta chain was determined in a study of beta chain features in type 1 diabetes. Study at large: Patients were similar to healthy donors in age and gender (as well as in cell yields).

The CDR3 is made up of 16 amino acids. CDR1 and CDR2 (germline): PRHDT, FYEKMQ (reference sequence). Trimming took 0 bases from V and 4 from J, leaving 14 bases between them. General observations from the study: Shorter templates may be favored by PCR, equally so in patients and controls. Type 1 diabetes patients had VDJ junctions that carried fewer insertions and more deletions.

Notes on this clone: Its antigen is not identified.

CD4+ naive, central memory, regulatory and stem cell-like memory subsets were isolated by sorting on CD45RO/CCR7/CD25/CD127/CD95/CD27. TCRB transcripts that were expressed got sequenced, as all of the isolated RNA had been reverse transcribed. TCRdb's copy holds only in-frame clones and misses some; the assay was immunoSEQ multiplex PCR. The sample records around 160,000 clones, roughly 48% being singletons. The sample comprised Tregs from blood. The receptor was derived from a man between 18 and 35 years old in good health. V gene TRBV13 combines with J gene TRBJ2-3; possible D gene TRBD2, 6 bases. The CDR3 loop reads CASSLGGGMVPDTQYF. CDR3 DNA: TGTGCCAGCAGCTTAGGTGGCGGGATGGTGCCAGATACGCAGTATTTT. The full variable domain, completed using reference TRBV13 and TRBJ2-3, is AAGVIQSPRHLIKEKRETATLKCYPIPRHDTVYWYQQGPGQDPQFLISFYEKMQSDKGSIPDRFSAQQFSDYHSELNMSSLELGDSALYFCASSLGGGMVPDTQYFGPGTRLTVL.